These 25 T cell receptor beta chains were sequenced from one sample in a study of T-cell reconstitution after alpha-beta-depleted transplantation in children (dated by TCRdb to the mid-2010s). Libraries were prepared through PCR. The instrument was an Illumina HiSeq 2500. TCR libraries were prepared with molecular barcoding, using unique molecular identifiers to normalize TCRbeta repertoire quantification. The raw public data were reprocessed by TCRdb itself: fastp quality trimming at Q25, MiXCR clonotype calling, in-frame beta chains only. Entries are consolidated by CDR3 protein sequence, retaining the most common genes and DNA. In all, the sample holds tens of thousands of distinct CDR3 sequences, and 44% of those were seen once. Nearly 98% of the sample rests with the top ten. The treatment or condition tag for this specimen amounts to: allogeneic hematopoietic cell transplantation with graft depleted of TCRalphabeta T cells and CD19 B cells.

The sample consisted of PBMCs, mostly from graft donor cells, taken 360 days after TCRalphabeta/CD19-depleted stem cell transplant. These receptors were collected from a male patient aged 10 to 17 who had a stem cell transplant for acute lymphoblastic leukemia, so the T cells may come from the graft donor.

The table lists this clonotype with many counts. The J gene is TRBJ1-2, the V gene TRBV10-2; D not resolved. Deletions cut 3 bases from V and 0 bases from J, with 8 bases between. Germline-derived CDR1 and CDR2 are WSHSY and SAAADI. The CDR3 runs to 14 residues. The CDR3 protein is CASSDAGSNYGYTF. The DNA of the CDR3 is TGCGCCAGCAGTGACGCAGGATCTAACTATGGCTACACCTTC.

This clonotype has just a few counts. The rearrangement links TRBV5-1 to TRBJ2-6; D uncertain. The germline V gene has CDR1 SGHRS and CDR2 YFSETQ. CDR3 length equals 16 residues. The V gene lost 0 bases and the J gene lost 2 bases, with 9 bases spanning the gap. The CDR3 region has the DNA TGCGCCAGCAGCTTGGCCGCAGGTACTGGGGCCAACGTCCTGACTTTC. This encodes CASSLAAGTGANVLTF.

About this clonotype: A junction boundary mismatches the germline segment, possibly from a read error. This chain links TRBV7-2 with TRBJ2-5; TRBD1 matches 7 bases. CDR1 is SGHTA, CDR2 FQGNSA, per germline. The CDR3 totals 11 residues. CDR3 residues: CASSLPGQLIF. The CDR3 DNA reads TGTGCCAGCAGCTTGCCGGGACAGCTGATATTC.

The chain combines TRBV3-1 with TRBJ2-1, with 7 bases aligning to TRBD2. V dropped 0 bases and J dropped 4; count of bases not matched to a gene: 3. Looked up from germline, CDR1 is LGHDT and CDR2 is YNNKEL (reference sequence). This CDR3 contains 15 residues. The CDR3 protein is CASSQDGGSYNEQFF. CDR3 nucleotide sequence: TGTGCCAGCAGCCAAGATGGCGGGAGTTACAATGAGCAGTTCTTC.

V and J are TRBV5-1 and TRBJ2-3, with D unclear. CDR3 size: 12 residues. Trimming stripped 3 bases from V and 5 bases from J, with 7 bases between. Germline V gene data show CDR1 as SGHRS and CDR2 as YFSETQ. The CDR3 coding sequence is TGCGCCAGCAGCTCCCAAGGAGATACGCAGTATTTT. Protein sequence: CASSSQGDTQYF. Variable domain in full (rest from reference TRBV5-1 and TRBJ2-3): KAGVTQTPRYLIKTRGQQVTLSCSPISGHRSVSWYQQTPGQGLQFLFEYFSETQRNKGNFPGRFSGRQFSNSRSEMNVSTLELGDSALYLCASSSQGDTQYFGPGTRLTVL.

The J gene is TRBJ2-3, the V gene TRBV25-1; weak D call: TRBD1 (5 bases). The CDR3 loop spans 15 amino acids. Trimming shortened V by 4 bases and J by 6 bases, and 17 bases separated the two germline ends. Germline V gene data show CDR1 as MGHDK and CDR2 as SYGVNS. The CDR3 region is CASSVGLAPSDTQYF. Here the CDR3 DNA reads TGTGCCAGCAGTGTGGGGCTTGCCCCCTCGGATACGCAGTATTTT.

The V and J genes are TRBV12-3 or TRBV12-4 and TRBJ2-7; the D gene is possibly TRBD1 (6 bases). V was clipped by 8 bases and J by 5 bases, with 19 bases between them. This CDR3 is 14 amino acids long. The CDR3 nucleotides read TGTGCCAGCCTGGCGGGCAGGGGCGGAGACGAGCAGTACTTC. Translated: CASLAGRGGDEQYF.

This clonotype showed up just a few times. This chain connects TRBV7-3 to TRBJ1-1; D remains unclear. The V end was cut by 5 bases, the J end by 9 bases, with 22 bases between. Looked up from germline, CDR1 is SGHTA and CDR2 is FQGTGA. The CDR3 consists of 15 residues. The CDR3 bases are TGTGCCAGCAGCCGCGATGAGGTCCGGGGAAGTAAAGCTTTCTTT. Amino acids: CASSRDEVRGSKAFF.

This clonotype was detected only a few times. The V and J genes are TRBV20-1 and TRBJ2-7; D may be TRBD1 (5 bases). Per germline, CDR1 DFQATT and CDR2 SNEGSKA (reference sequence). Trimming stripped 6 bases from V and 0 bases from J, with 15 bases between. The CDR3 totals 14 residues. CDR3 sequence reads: CSARVVPPSYEQYF. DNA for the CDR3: TGCAGTGCCAGGGTGGTCCCCCCCTCCTACGAGCAGTACTTC.

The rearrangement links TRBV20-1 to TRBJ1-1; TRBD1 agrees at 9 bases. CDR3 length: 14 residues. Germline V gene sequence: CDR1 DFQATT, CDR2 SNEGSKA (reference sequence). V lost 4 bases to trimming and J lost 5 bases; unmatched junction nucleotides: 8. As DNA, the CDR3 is TGCAGTGCTACCCAGACAGGGGGAGGTACTGAAGCTTTCTTT. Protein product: CSATQTGGGTEAFF.

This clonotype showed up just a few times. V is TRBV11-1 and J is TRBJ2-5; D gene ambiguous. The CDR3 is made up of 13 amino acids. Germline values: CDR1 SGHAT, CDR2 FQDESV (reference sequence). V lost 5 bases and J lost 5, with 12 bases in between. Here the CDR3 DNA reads TGTGCCAGCAGCCCATGGGAATTGGAGACCCAGTACTTC. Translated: CASSPWELETQYF.

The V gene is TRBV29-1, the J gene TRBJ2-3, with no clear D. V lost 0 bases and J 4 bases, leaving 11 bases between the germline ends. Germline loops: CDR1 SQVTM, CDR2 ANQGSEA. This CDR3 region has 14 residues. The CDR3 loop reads CSVEDLRLADTQYF. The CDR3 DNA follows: TGCAGCGTTGAAGATCTCCGTTTAGCAGATACGCAGTATTTT.

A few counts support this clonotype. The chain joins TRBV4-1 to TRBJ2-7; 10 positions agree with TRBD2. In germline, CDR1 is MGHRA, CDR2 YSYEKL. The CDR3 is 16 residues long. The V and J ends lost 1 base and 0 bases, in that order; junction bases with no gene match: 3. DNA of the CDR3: TGCGCCAGCAGCCAAGGAATAGCGGGGGGCTCCTACGAGCAGTACTTC. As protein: CASSQGIAGGSYEQYF.

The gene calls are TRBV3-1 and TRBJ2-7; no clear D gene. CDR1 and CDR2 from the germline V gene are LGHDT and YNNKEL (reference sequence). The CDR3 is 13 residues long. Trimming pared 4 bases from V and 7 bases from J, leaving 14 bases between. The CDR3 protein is CASSLNLGREQYF. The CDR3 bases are TGTGCCAGCAGCCTCAACCTAGGCCGGGAGCAGTACTTC.

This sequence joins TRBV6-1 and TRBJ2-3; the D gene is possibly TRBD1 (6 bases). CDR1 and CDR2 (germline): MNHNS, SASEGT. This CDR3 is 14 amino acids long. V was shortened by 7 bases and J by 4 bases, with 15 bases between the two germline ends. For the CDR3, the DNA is TGTGCCAGCACAACCCGACAGGCCTCAGATACGCAGTATTTT. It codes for CASTTRQASDTQYF.

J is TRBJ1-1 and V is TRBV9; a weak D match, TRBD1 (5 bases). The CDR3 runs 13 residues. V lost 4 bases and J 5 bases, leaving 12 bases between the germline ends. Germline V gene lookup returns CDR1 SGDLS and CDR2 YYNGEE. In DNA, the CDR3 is TGTGCCAGCAGCCCACGGGGGTTGACTGAAGCTTTCTTT. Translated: CASSPRGLTEAFF.

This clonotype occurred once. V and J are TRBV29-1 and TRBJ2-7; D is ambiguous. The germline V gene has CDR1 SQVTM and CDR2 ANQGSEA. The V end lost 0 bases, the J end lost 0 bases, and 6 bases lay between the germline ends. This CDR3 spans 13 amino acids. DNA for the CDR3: TGCAGCGTTGAAGATGAGAGCTCCTACGAGCAGTACTTC. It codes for CSVEDESSYEQYF.

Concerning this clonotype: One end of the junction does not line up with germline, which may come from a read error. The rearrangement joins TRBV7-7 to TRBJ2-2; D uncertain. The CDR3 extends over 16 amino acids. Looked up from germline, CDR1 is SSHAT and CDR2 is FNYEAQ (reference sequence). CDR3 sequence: CASSLAHILNTGELFF. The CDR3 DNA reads TGTGCTAGCAGCTTAGCCCATATCCTGAACACCGGGGAGCTGTTTTTT.

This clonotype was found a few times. The CDR3 is CASSFLSGELFF. CDR3 coding DNA: TGTGCCAGCAGTTTTTTGTCCGGGGAGCTGTTTTTT. The chain uses TRBV12-3 or TRBV12-4 and TRBJ2-2; no firm D call. This CDR3 has 12 amino acids. Trimming cost V 3 bases and J 6 bases, with 5 bases left between them.

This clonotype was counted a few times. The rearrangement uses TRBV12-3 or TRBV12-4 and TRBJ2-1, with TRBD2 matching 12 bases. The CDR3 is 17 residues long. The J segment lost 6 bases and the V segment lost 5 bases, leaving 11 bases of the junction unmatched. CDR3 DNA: TGTGCCAGCAGTCCGATTGCTAGCGGGAGGGGGCGCAATGAGCAGTTCTTC. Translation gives CASSPIASGRGRNEQFF.

For the CDR3, the DNA is TGTGCCAGCACCCAATCAGGGGTCACAGATACGCAGTATTTT. Translation gives CASTQSGVTDTQYF. This sequence joins TRBV7-9 and TRBJ2-3, with a tentative D call TRBD1 (6 bases). The CDR3 is made up of 14 amino acids. The ends were cut back, 7 bases at V and 2 bases at J, with 13 bases in the middle. In germline, CDR1 is SEHNR, CDR2 FQNEAQ (reference sequence).

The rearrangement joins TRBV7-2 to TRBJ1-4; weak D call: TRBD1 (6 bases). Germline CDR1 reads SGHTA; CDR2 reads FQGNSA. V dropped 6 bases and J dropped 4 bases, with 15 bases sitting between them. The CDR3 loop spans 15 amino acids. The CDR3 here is CASRPRTANNEKLFF. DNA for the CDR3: TGTGCCAGCAGACCAAGGACAGCAAATAATGAAAAACTGTTTTTT.

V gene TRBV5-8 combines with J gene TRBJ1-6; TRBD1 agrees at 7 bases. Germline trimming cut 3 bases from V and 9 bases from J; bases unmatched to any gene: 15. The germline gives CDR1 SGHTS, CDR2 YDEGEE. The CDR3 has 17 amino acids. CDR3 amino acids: CASSSDRVSVFPSPLHF. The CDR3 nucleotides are TGTGCCAGCAGCTCCGACAGGGTATCGGTTTTCCCTTCACCCCTCCACTTT.

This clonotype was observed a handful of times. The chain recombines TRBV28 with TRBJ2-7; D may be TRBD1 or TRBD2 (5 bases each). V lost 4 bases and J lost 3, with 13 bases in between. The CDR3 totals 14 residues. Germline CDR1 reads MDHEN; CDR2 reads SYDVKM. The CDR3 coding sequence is TGTGCCAGCAGTTCGCCGGGACGGAACTACGAGCAGTACTTC. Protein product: CASSSPGRNYEQYF.

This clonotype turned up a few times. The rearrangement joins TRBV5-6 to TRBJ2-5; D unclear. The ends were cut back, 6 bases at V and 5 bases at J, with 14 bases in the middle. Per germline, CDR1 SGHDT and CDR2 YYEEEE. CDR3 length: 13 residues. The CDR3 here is CASNNWVSETQYF. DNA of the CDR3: TGTGCCAGCAACAATTGGGTATCGGAGACCCAGTACTTC.